The 7 T cell receptor beta chains listed next were all sequenced from one sample in a study of blood T cells in healthy people across ages. Combining a sample-barcoded 5' primer with a J-beta primer mix, a second PCR ran for about 7 to 12 cycles. TCRdb independently ran MiXCR on the 5' RACE reads; one entry per CDR3 protein. Of 1.5 million to 2 million distinct CDR3 sequences in the sample, roughly 30% are singletons; the top ten hold more than 6%. The sequencing sample was made of blood. The receptors originated from a woman aged 25 to 39 in good health.

The chain uses TRBV4-1 and TRBJ2-5; 7 nucleotides line up with TRBD1. TRBJ2-1 explains the end of the DNA better; the J call may be wrong. CDR3 size: 15 residues. Per germline, CDR1 MGHRA and CDR2 YSYEKL. The CDR3 DNA follows: TGCGCCAGCAGCCAAGAAGGGACAGTCCAAGAGACCCAGTTCTTC. As protein: CASSQEGTVQETQFF.

The chain is built from TRBV4-2 and TRBJ2-3; possible D gene TRBD2, 6 bases. The CDR3 length is 15 residues. V gave up 0 bases and J gave up 1 base, with 8 bases separating them. Germline CDR1 and CDR2: LGHNA and YNFKEQ. The CDR3 DNA follows: TGTGCCAGCAGCCAAGAGTTAGCGGGCACAGATACGCAGTATTTT. This encodes CASSQELAGTDTQYF.

This clonotype was recorded many times. Here the CDR3 reads CAISRDDRVREQYF. The CDR3 nucleotides are TGTGCCATCAGTCGCGACGACAGGGTTAGGGAGCAGTACTTC. The chain is built from TRBV10-3 and TRBJ2-7; 7 bases are shared with TRBD1. V shed 5 bases, J shed 7 bases, and the junction held 11 bases outside the gene matches. In germline, CDR1 is ENHRY, CDR2 SYGVKD. CDR3 size: 14 residues.

The CDR3 sequence is CSASPSGAGGYTF. The CDR3 nucleotides read TGCAGTGCTAGTCCCTCAGGGGCGGGTGGCTACACCTTC. This chain links TRBV20-1 with TRBJ1-2; D perhaps matches TRBD1 (6 bases). Germline V CDR1 and CDR2: DFQATT, SNEGSKA (reference sequence). This CDR3 has 13 residues. The V end lost 3 bases, the J end lost 7 bases, and 15 bases lay between the germline ends.

The V call is TRBV4-1, the J call TRBJ1-2; D perhaps matches TRBD1 (5 bases). V gave up 1 base and J gave up 4 bases, with 10 bases separating them. Germline V gene lookup returns CDR1 MGHRA and CDR2 YSYEKL. This CDR3 spans 14 amino acids. The CDR3 sequence: CASSQGDGFYGYTF. CDR3 DNA: TGCGCCAGCAGCCAAGGGGACGGCTTCTATGGCTACACCTTC.

This clonotype has at least ten counts. The chain uses TRBV7-2 and TRBJ2-7; 8 bases line up with TRBD1. CDR3 size: 14 residues. The V gene end was trimmed by 2 bases and the J gene end by 1 base; junction bases not matched to a gene: 1. Germline-derived CDR1 and CDR2 are SGHTA and FQGNSA. The CDR3 DNA reads TGTGCCAGCAGCTTACAGGGGGCTTCCTACGAGCAGTACTTC. It is translated as CASSLQGASYEQYF.

This sequence joins TRBV15 and TRBJ2-1, with no clear D. The V gene's germline CDR1 is LNHNV and CDR2 YYDKDF (reference sequence). V was shortened by 2 bases and J by 7 bases, with 6 bases between the two germline ends. There are 12 residues in the CDR3. CDR3 amino acids: CATSRRENEQFF. The CDR3 DNA reads as TGTGCCACCAGCAGAAGAGAAAATGAGCAGTTCTTC.